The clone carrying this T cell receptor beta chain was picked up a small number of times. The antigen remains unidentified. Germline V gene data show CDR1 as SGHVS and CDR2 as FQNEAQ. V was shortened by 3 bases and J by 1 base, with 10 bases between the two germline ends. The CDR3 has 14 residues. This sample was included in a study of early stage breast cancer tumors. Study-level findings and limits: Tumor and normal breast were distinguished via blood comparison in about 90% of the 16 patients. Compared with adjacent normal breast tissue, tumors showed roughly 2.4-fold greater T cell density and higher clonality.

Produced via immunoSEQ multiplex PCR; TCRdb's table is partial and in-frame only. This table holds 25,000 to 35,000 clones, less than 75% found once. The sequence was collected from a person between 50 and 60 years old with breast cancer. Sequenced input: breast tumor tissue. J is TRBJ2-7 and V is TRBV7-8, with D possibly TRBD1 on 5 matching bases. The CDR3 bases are TGTGCCAGCAGCTTCTCCCAGGGTTCCTACGAGCAGTACTTC. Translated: CASSFSQGSYEQYF.